This T cell receptor beta chain was identified during a study of T cells after yellow fever vaccination. TCRdb reanalysed the 5' RACE reads using MiXCR and keeps one entry per CDR3 protein. The sample has around 340,000 distinct CDR3 sequences, under 15% seen once. This CDR3 is built from 14 residues. Germline trimming cut 7 bases from V and 6 bases from J; bases unmatched to any gene: 5. CDR1 and CDR2 from the germline V gene are SNHLY and FYNNEI. In the case of this clonotype: Its antigen is as yet unknown.

Study-level results: Re-detected after boosting: most primary clones, almost 98% of CD4 and less than 90% of CD8. A minor fraction of clonotypes spanned both CD4 and CD8 compartments.

The specimen comprised CD4+ T cells sorted from PBMCs, sampled 15 days after the yellow fever booster vaccination. This rearrangement joins TRBV2 to TRBJ1-4; 10 bases line up with TRBD1. This receptor was identified in a young man who received the YFV17D yellow fever vaccine. CDR3 sequence: CASNRGQGYEKLFF. CDR3 nucleotide sequence: TGTGCCAGCAACAGGGGACAGGGGTATGAAAAACTGTTTTTT.